This T cell receptor (beta chain) was sequenced in a study of monozygotic twins with inflammatory bowel disease. The CDR3 covers 14 residues. From germline, CDR1 is MGHRA and CDR2 YSYEKL. After re-calling the 5' RACE reads, TCRdb lists one entry per CDR3 protein, DNA absent. The table counts over 200,000 distinct CDR3 sequences; roughly 1.5% lies in the top ten. The sequence came from a human donor with ulcerative colitis or Crohn's disease, or a healthy co-twin of an affected twin (not recorded which). What was sequenced was blood. The chain carries TRBV4-1 and TRBJ2-3; absent DNA, TCRdb's TRBD1 call cannot be checked. The CDR3 spells CASSLGQYTDTQYF.